This TCR beta chain was identified during a study of blood T cells in healthy people across ages. For the second PCR, which ran for 7 to 11 cycles, a sample-barcoded 5' primer and a J-beta primer mix were used. TCRdb reprocessed the 5' RACE reads with MiXCR, giving one entry per CDR3 protein. The table records 600,000 to 1,000,000 distinct CDR3 sequences, more than 20% of them present only once. The CDR3 totals 16 residues. The V end lost 1 base, the J end lost 5 bases, and 16 bases lay between the germline ends. CDR1 and CDR2 from the germline V gene are SGHDN and FVKESK. The sample was also reused in another study, on T cells of mothers and their children.

Sequencing was done on a sample of blood. The clonotype was recovered from a boy younger than 18 in good health. V usage is TRBV14 and J usage is TRBJ2-3; a weak D match, TRBD2 (5 bases). CDR3 nucleotide sequence: TGTGCCAGCAGCCAAGGCCTAGCAACGTCGGGAGATACGCAGTATTTT. Protein product: CASSQGLATSGDTQYF.